This entry lists 28 T cell receptor beta chains sequenced from one sample in a study of blood T cell repertoires in COVID-19. Data came from immunoSEQ multiplex PCR; TCRdb stores just in-frame clones and leaves some out. The sample lists 200,000 to 300,000 clones, around 86% occurring once. Source material: PBMCs or T cells enriched from blood (not recorded which). These receptors all stem from a woman aged 50 to 60 who had recovered from COVID-19.

The CDR3 loop reads CASSPWTGGNQPQHF. CDR3 DNA sequence: TGCGCCAGCAGCCCGTGGACAGGGGGCAATCAGCCCCAGCATTTT. The rearrangement joins TRBV5-1 to TRBJ1-5; 9 bases line up with TRBD1. With V trimmed by 4 bases and J by 2 bases, 4 bases remained unmatched. The germline V gene has CDR1 SGHRS and CDR2 YFSETQ. The CDR3 is 15 residues long.

This clone was seen a few times. This rearrangement joins TRBV9 to TRBJ1-1; 9 bases fit TRBD1. The CDR3 length is 15 residues. Germline CDR1 SGDLS, CDR2 YYNGEE. V shed 2 bases, J shed 5 bases, and the junction held 7 bases outside the gene matches. This CDR3 is CASSVSGTGLTEAFF. CDR3 coding DNA: TGTGCCAGCAGCGTCAGCGGGACAGGGTTGACTGAAGCTTTCTTT.

V and J are TRBV5-1 and TRBJ2-3; TRBD2 matches at 11 bases. Germline assignment: CDR1 SGHRS and CDR2 YFSETQ. V gave up 0 bases and J gave up 0 bases; unmatched junction bases: 3. This CDR3 spans 17 amino acids. The CDR3 region has the DNA TGCGCCAGCAGCTTGGCGCCTAGCGGGGGGAGCACAGATACGCAGTATTTT. The encoded protein is CASSLAPSGGSTDTQYF.

The V call is TRBV6-1, the J call TRBJ2-3; 7 bases line up with TRBD1. CDR1 MNHNS and CDR2 SASEGT come from the germline V gene. This CDR3 spans 15 amino acids. The V and J ends lost 3 bases and 4 bases, in that order; junction bases with no gene match: 7. The CDR3: CASSDLTGSADTQYF. The CDR3 region has the DNA TGTGCCAGCAGTGACCTGACAGGGTCCGCAGATACGCAGTATTTT.

The V and J genes are TRBV29-1 and TRBJ1-1; no firm D call. The CDR3 runs 13 residues. Trimming took 1 base from V and 8 from J, leaving 14 bases between them. Per the germline V gene, CDR1 is SQVTM and CDR2 is ANQGSEA. CDR3 sequence: CSVEGRATGEAFF. The CDR3 bases are TGCAGCGTTGAAGGGAGGGCAACCGGCGAAGCTTTCTTT.

The chain uses TRBV6-1 and TRBJ2-7, with TRBD2 matching 8 bases. The CDR3 is 16 amino acids. Per germline, CDR1 MNHNS and CDR2 SASEGT. Trimming at V came to 4 bases and at J to 1 base, leaving 9 bases not matched to a gene. Here the CDR3 reads CASSGSLTGGSYEQYF. DNA for the CDR3: TGTGCCAGCAGTGGAAGTTTAACGGGAGGGTCCTACGAGCAGTACTTC.

The chain joins TRBV6-5 to TRBJ2-3; 13 nucleotides match TRBD2. The V gene's germline CDR1 is MNHEY and CDR2 SVGAGI. The CDR3 is 15 residues long. The junction had 4 bases not matched to a gene; V was cut back by 7 bases and J by 3 bases. CDR3 in amino acids: CASMGGLAGTDTQYF. In nucleotides, the CDR3 is TGTGCCAGCATGGGGGGACTAGCGGGGACAGATACGCAGTATTTT.

This clone has just one count. The rearrangement links TRBV4-1 to TRBJ2-2; TRBD1 might be the D (6 bases). Germline V gene data show CDR1 as MGHRA and CDR2 as YSYEKL. V was shortened by 2 bases and J by 4 bases, with 17 bases between the two germline ends. The CDR3 covers 17 residues. The CDR3 sequence: CASSQPTGRASTGELFF. The CDR3 DNA reads TGCGCCAGCAGCCAACCTACAGGGCGGGCGAGCACCGGGGAGCTGTTTTTT.

The J gene is TRBJ1-1, the V gene TRBV9; D is uncertain. The CDR3 runs to 11 residues. V was clipped by 3 bases and J by 6 bases, with 6 bases between them. The germline V gene encodes CDR1 SGDLS and CDR2 YYNGEE. The chain's CDR3 is CASSAQAEAFF. For the CDR3, the DNA is TGTGCCAGCAGCGCCCAGGCTGAAGCTTTCTTT.

This clone was counted once. The V call is TRBV30, the J call TRBJ1-2; D is unclear. V gave up 5 bases and J gave up 0 bases, with 13 bases separating them. CDR1 and CDR2 (germline): GTSNPN, SVGIG (reference sequence). This CDR3 is 14 amino acids long. CDR3 in amino acids: CAWEGEGPNYGYTF. The CDR3 DNA is TGTGCCTGGGAAGGAGAGGGCCCTAACTATGGCTACACCTTC.

The CDR3 sequence is CASSTPRRGGGNQPQHF. In DNA form, the CDR3 reads TGTGCCAGTAGTACCCCGAGGAGAGGGGGAGGCAATCAGCCCCAGCATTTT. The chain links TRBV19 to TRBJ1-5, with D tentatively TRBD1 (6 bases). Germline CDR1 is LNHDA and CDR2 is SQIVND (reference sequence). This CDR3 is built from 17 residues. The V end lost 4 bases, the J end lost 2 bases, and 18 bases lay between the germline ends.

The rearrangement joins TRBV7-2 to TRBJ1-5, with 10 bases lining up with TRBD1. The germline V gene has CDR1 SGHTA and CDR2 FQGNSA. The CDR3 runs 16 residues. The trim removed 4 bases at V and 4 bases at J, leaving 7 bases unmatched. The CDR3: CASSSSRDRGNQPQHF. CDR3 sequence (DNA): TGTGCCAGCAGCTCAAGTCGGGACAGGGGAAATCAGCCCCAGCATTTT.

The chain carries TRBV6-2 or TRBV6-3 and TRBJ2-1, with 8 bases identical to TRBD2. This CDR3 has 17 amino acids. Trimming took 5 bases from V and 3 from J; bases not matched to a gene: 12. Germline V gives CDR1 MNHEY, CDR2 SVGEGT. DNA for the CDR3: TGTGCCAGCAGTGCCAGACTAGCGACTTCCAGCTACAATGAGCAGTTCTTC. Translating gives CASSARLATSSYNEQFF.

The CDR3 loop is CASSATSRPLHF. CDR3 coding DNA: TGTGCCAGCAGTGCCACAAGTCGACCCCTCCACTTT. The V call is TRBV2, the J call TRBJ1-6; no definite D call. Trimming stripped 4 bases from V and 12 bases from J, with 10 bases between. CDR1 is SNHLY and CDR2 is FYNNEI in the germline V gene. The CDR3 has 12 residues.

V and J are TRBV7-2 and TRBJ2-7, with TRBD2 matching 11 bases. This CDR3 comprises 15 residues. Germline V gives CDR1 SGHTA, CDR2 FQGNSA. With V trimmed by 4 bases and J by 4 bases, 6 bases remained unmatched. The CDR3 sequence is CASSSASGRQYEQYF. For the CDR3, the DNA is TGTGCCAGCAGCTCCGCTAGCGGGAGGCAGTACGAGCAGTACTTC.

This clone was detected only once. The rearrangement links TRBV18 to TRBJ2-2; 7 nucleotides match TRBD1. The CDR3 has 17 amino acids. J lost 5 bases, V lost 3 bases, and 12 bases had no gene match. Germline V gene sequence: CDR1 KGHSH, CDR2 LQKENI. The DNA for the CDR3 is TGTGCCAGCTCACCCGGCACAGGGGCGGTTTGGACCGGGGAGCTGTTTTTT. This encodes CASSPGTGAVWTGELFF. The complete variable domain, with remaining parts taken from reference TRBV18 and TRBJ2-2, reads NAGVMQNPRHLVRRRGQEARLRCSPMKGHSHVYWYRQLPEEGLKFMVYLQKENIIDESGMPKERFSAEFPKEGPSILRIQQVVRGDSAAYFCASSPGTGAVWTGELFFGEGSRLTVL.

The chain couples TRBV5-6 to TRBJ1-1; 9 bases align to TRBD1. Per germline, CDR1 SGHDT and CDR2 YYEEEE. The CDR3 consists of 14 residues. Trimming removed 4 bases from V and 3 bases from J; junction bases left unmatched: 4. As DNA, the CDR3 is TGTGCCAGCAGCGATAGGGACAGGGACACTGAAGCTTTCTTT. Translating it yields CASSDRDRDTEAFF.

V and J are TRBV18 and TRBJ1-1; 10 nucleotides align to TRBD1. The V and J ends lost 3 bases and 5 bases, in that order; junction bases with no gene match: 6. CDR3 size: 15 residues. CDR1 and CDR2 from the germline V gene are KGHSH and LQKENI. Here the CDR3 reads CASSPGQGRKTEAFF. As DNA, the CDR3 is TGTGCCAGCTCACCGGGACAGGGGCGGAAAACTGAAGCTTTCTTT. The complete variable domain, with remaining parts taken from reference TRBV18 and TRBJ1-1, reads NAGVMQNPRHLVRRRGQEARLRCSPMKGHSHVYWYRQLPEEGLKFMVYLQKENIIDESGMPKERFSAEFPKEGPSILRIQQVVRGDSAAYFCASSPGQGRKTEAFFGQGTRLTVV.

This chain links TRBV28 with TRBJ2-7; 8 bases fit TRBD1. The germline V gene has CDR1 MDHEN and CDR2 SYDVKM. Trimming removed 5 bases from V and 4 bases from J; junction bases left unmatched: 13. The CDR3 extends over 16 amino acids. The CDR3 nucleotides read TGTGCCAGCAGTCCAGGATTCCAGGGGGCCTTTTACGAGCAGTACTTC. Its protein is CASSPGFQGAFYEQYF.

The chain carries TRBV5-4 and TRBJ1-2; 7 nucleotides align to TRBD1. Germline V CDR1 and CDR2: SGHNT, YYREEE (reference sequence). The CDR3 totals 13 residues. V shed 4 bases and J 5 bases; nucleotides not matched to a gene: 5. The chain's CDR3 is CASSPDREYGYTF. CDR3 DNA sequence: TGTGCCAGCAGCCCAGACAGGGAATATGGCTACACCTTC.

The chain has TRBV6-5 and TRBJ1-3; D ambiguous. The V and J ends lost 6 bases and 3 bases respectively, with 3 bases between them. The CDR3 extends over 11 amino acids. Germline loops: CDR1 MNHEY, CDR2 SVGAGI. Here the CDR3 reads CASSRGNTIYF. For the CDR3, the DNA is TGTGCCAGCAGCCGTGGAAACACCATATATTTT.

The CDR3 region has the DNA TGTGCCAGCATCGGGACTGTGAGCAATCAGCCCCAGCATTTT. The encoded protein is CASIGTVSNQPQHF. The chain employs TRBV28 and TRBJ1-5; TRBD1 might be the D (5 bases). The V and J ends lost 7 bases and 1 base respectively, with 11 bases between them. This CDR3 has 14 amino acids. Germline V gives CDR1 MDHEN, CDR2 SYDVKM.

The V gene is TRBV6-6, the J gene TRBJ2-7; 8 bases agree with TRBD2. The V gene end was trimmed by 6 bases and the J gene end by 2 bases; junction bases not matched to a gene: 3. This CDR3 spans 13 amino acids. The V gene's germline CDR1 is MNHNY and CDR2 SVGAGI (reference sequence). The CDR3 sequence: CASRLAATYEQYF. The CDR3 region has the DNA TGTGCCAGCAGACTAGCGGCGACCTACGAGCAGTACTTC.

CDR3 bases: TGTGCCAGCAGCCCCCGGGGAGGGCGCTCGGTCACTGAAGCTTTCTTT. It yields the protein CASSPRGGRSVTEAFF. The genes are TRBV16 and TRBJ1-1; no clear D gene. This CDR3 has 16 residues. In germline, CDR1 is KGHSY, CDR2 FQNENV. V was cut by 4 bases and J by 4 bases, with 19 bases left in between.

The chain combines TRBV11-3 with TRBJ1-1; 7 nucleotides line up with TRBD1. Germline V lookup: CDR1 SGHNT, CDR2 YENEEA. V lost 5 bases, J lost 1 base, and 13 bases stayed unmatched. The CDR3 totals 17 residues. CDR3 amino acids: CASSPRGQRGRNTEAFF. The CDR3 coding sequence is TGTGCCAGCAGCCCTAGGGGACAGAGAGGTAGGAACACTGAAGCTTTCTTT.

The rearrangement links TRBV5-4 to TRBJ2-3; 12 bases match TRBD2. Losses at the gene ends were 4 bases for V and 2 bases for J; bases not matched to a gene: 8. CDR3 size: 17 residues. Germline lookup yields CDR1 SGHNT and CDR2 YYREEE (reference sequence). The CDR3 nucleotides read TGTGCCAGCAGCGGACCGGGACTAGCGGGTTACACAGATACGCAGTATTTT. Protein: CASSGPGLAGYTDTQYF.

The chain has TRBV3-1 (or the pseudogene TRBV3-2) and TRBJ1-5; 7 bases align to TRBD1. Germline assignment: CDR1 LGHDT and CDR2 YNNKEL (reference sequence). This CDR3 has 15 amino acids. Losses at the gene ends were 1 base for V and 9 bases for J; bases not matched to a gene: 9. The CDR3 DNA reads TGTGCCAGCAGCCAAGGGGCGACAGGGAACCGGCCCCAGCATTTT. It is translated as CASSQGATGNRPQHF.

Here the CDR3 reads CASSVASGADGTQYF. The CDR3 nucleotides read TGTGCCAGCAGCGTAGCTTCAGGGGCGGACGGGACCCAGTACTTC. The chain couples TRBV9 to TRBJ2-5; possible D gene TRBD1, 6 bases. CDR1 is SGDLS and CDR2 is YYNGEE in the germline V gene. The CDR3 consists of 15 residues. The V end was cut by 0 bases, the J end by 7 bases, with 16 bases between.